This TCR beta chain was captured in a study of control samples from healthy donors and cancer patients. Only in-frame clones appear in the TCRdb table, and some are missing; sequencing was by immunoSEQ multiplex PCR. The sample records around 92,000 clones, roughly four fifths being singletons. Looked up from germline, CDR1 is LNHNV and CDR2 is YYDKDF (reference sequence). The V gene end was trimmed by 5 bases and the J gene end by 8 bases; junction bases not matched to a gene: 9. CDR3 length equals 15 residues. J is TRBJ1-6 and V is TRBV15; TRBD1 matches 7 bases. This receptor was identified in a man aged 55 to 70 in good health. Sequenced material: blood. CDR3 nucleotides: TGTGCCACCAGCGTCACGACAGGGACCCATTCACCCCTCCACTTT. Protein: CATSVTTGTHSPLHF. Full variable domain (remainder filled in from reference TRBV15 and TRBJ1-6): DAMVIQNPRYQVTQFGKPVTLSCSQTLNHNVMYWYQQKSSQAPKLLFHYYDKDFNNEADTPDNFQSRRPNTSFCFLDIRSPGLGDTAMYLCATSVTTGTHSPLHFGNGTRLTVT.